What follows are 31 T cell receptor beta chains derived from one specimen sequenced in a study of shared clonotypes between healthy human individuals. Sequencing used immunoSEQ multiplex PCR; TCRdb keeps in-frame clones, though not all of them. The sample lists 2.3 million or so clones; more than 85% were seen once. The sequencing sample was made of naive CD4+ T cells from PBMCs. As to subset: CD45RA+ positively selected. The source is a man aged 18 to 35 in good health. Some clones in this sample may be carry-over from other donors' samples.

This sequence joins TRBV2 and TRBJ2-5, with D maybe TRBD1 (5 bases). The V gene lost 4 bases and the J gene lost 3 bases, with 9 bases spanning the gap. Germline values: CDR1 SNHLY, CDR2 FYNNEI. The CDR3 length is 13 residues. CDR3 in amino acids: CASSVSREETQYF. CDR3 sequence (DNA): TGTGCCAGCAGTGTCAGCAGGGAAGAGACCCAGTACTTC.

This chain connects TRBV5-1 to TRBJ2-5; 12 bases fit TRBD1. V lost 0 bases to trimming and J lost 5 bases; unmatched junction nucleotides: 8. This CDR3 contains 17 residues. Germline CDR1 SGHRS, CDR2 YFSETQ. The CDR3 bases are TGCGCCAGCAGCTTGGTTCCGGGACAGGGGGCTGGGGAGACCCAGTACTTC. Translating gives CASSLVPGQGAGETQYF. Variable domain in full (rest from reference TRBV5-1 and TRBJ2-5): KAGVTQTPRYLIKTRGQQVTLSCSPISGHRSVSWYQQTPGQGLQFLFEYFSETQRNKGNFPGRFSGRQFSNSRSEMNVSTLELGDSALYLCASSLVPGQGAGETQYFGPGTRLLVL.

This CDR3 reads CASSGQTSFVHEQYF. CDR3 coding DNA: TGCGCCAGCAGCGGACAGACTTCTTTTGTCCACGAGCAGTACTTC. The rearrangement joins TRBV5-1 to TRBJ2-7, with D maybe TRBD1 (6 bases). This CDR3 spans 15 amino acids. With 4 bases removed from V and 5 bases from J, the gap between germline ends came to 19 bases. Looked up from germline, CDR1 is SGHRS and CDR2 is YFSETQ.

The chain joins TRBV19 to TRBJ2-1; tentative D call: TRBD2 (5 bases). The CDR3 spans 12 residues. V was trimmed by 11 bases and J by 8 bases, leaving 16 bases between them. Germline V lookup: CDR1 LNHDA, CDR2 SQIVND (reference sequence). CDR3 nucleotide sequence: TGTGCCCGGCAGGCTAGCAGCTATGAGCAGTTCTTC. Translating it yields CARQASSYEQFF. The whole variable domain, filled in from reference TRBV19 and TRBJ2-1, reads DGGITQSPKYLFRKEGQNVTLSCEQNLNHDAMYWYRQDPGQGLRLIYYSQIVNDFQKGDIAEGYSVSREKKESFPLTVTSAQKNPTAFYLCARQASSYEQFFGPGTRLTVL.

The genes are TRBV9 and TRBJ1-2, with D hard to call. CDR1 SGDLS and CDR2 YYNGEE come from the germline V gene. The length of the CDR3 is 14 residues. V was pared by 0 bases and J by 1 base, with 7 bases between. CDR3 amino acids: CASSVANDNYGYTF. The CDR3 region has the DNA TGTGCCAGCAGCGTAGCTAATGATAACTATGGCTACACCTTC.

The chain uses TRBV7-8 and TRBJ2-7; TRBD1 is a possible D gene (5 bases). The germline V gene encodes CDR1 SGHVS and CDR2 FQNEAQ. Trimming removed 0 bases at V and 6 bases at J, with 9 bases between. The CDR3 is made up of 13 amino acids. The CDR3 region has the DNA TGTGCCAGCAGCTTAGCAGGGGCCTCCGAGCAGTACTTC. It specifies CASSLAGASEQYF.

V is TRBV9 and J is TRBJ2-1, with 7 bases aligning to TRBD2. The CDR3 loop spans 15 amino acids. CDR1 and CDR2 (germline): SGDLS, YYNGEE. Trimming cost V 4 bases and J 4 bases; bases outside gene matches: 8. The CDR3, as DNA: TGTGCCAGCAGCCCGCGGACTAGGGCTTACAATGAGCAGTTCTTC. It yields the protein CASSPRTRAYNEQFF.

The CDR3: CASSQDETYNEQFF. For the CDR3, the DNA is TGTGCCAGCAGCCAAGACGAGACATACAATGAGCAGTTCTTC. This chain links TRBV4-2 with TRBJ2-1; D is unclear. The CDR3 totals 14 residues. V lost 0 bases and J lost 4, with 7 bases in between. Per germline, CDR1 LGHNA and CDR2 YNFKEQ.

This chain links TRBV28 with TRBJ2-3; no reliable D call. Germline-derived CDR1 and CDR2 are MDHEN and SYDVKM. The CDR3 extends over 16 amino acids. Deletions cut 1 base from V and 1 base from J, with 12 bases between. DNA for the CDR3: TGTGCCAGCAGTTTATCGGGCCGGCGGCGCACAGATACGCAGTATTTT. It specifies CASSLSGRRRTDTQYF. Drawing the rest from reference TRBV28 and TRBJ2-3, the complete variable domain is DVKVTQSSRYLVKRTGEKVFLECVQDMDHENMFWYRQDPGLGLRLIYFSYDVKMKEKGDIPEGYSVSREKKERFSLILESASTNQTSMYLCASSLSGRRRTDTQYFGPGTRLTVL.

The V gene is TRBV7-8, the J gene TRBJ2-2; tentative D call: TRBD1 (6 bases). Trimming removed 4 bases from V and 6 bases from J, with 12 bases in between. The CDR3 is 14 residues long. CDR1 is SGHVS, CDR2 FQNEAQ, per germline. The chain's CDR3 is CASSSIQGSGELFF. DNA for the CDR3: TGTGCCAGCAGCTCAATACAGGGATCCGGGGAGCTGTTTTTT.

The chain is built from TRBV6-5 and TRBJ1-2; D possibly corresponds to TRBD1 (6 bases). The CDR3 spans 13 residues. Germline-derived CDR1 and CDR2 are MNHEY and SVGAGI. V lost 8 bases to trimming and J lost 5 bases, with 15 bases between them. CDR3 in DNA: TGTGCCAGCCGAGGTCTCAGGGGTTATGGCTACACCTTC. Translation: CASRGLRGYGYTF.

Turning to this clone: The same CDR3 also results from other DNA sequences found in this sample. The V gene is TRBV20-1, the J gene TRBJ2-7; D is unresolved. This CDR3 has 11 residues. From germline, CDR1 is DFQATT and CDR2 SNEGSKA (reference sequence). Between the trimmed V and J ends, which lost 0 bases and 5 bases, there was a span of 5 bases. The CDR3 region has the DNA TGCAGTGCTAGAGATCTCGACGAGCAGTACTTC. Translated: CSARDLDEQYF.

The chain couples TRBV4-1 to TRBJ1-1, with D maybe TRBD1 (6 bases). Germline-derived CDR1 and CDR2 are MGHRA and YSYEKL. The V and J ends lost 1 base and 4 bases respectively, with 13 bases between them. The CDR3 extends over 15 amino acids. The CDR3 bases are TGCGCCAGCAGCCAAGGGAGACAGGCCCCCACTGAAGCTTTCTTT. Translating gives CASSQGRQAPTEAFF.

This clone was counted once. The rearrangement uses TRBV15 and TRBJ2-5; 7 bases map to TRBD1. The CDR3 has 14 amino acids. CDR1 is LNHNV, CDR2 YYDKDF, per germline (reference sequence). Trimming took 4 bases from V and 3 from J; bases not matched to a gene: 5. The CDR3 coding sequence is TGTGCCACCAGCAAGGGACAGAAAGAAGAGACCCAGTACTTC. Translated: CATSKGQKEETQYF.

The chain joins TRBV7-2 to TRBJ1-1; D might be TRBD1 (5 bases). CDR1 is SGHTA and CDR2 is FQGNSA in the germline V gene. CDR3 length: 15 amino acids. The V end lost 5 bases, the J end lost 3 bases, and 16 bases lay between the germline ends. The CDR3 spells CASSLLGDRYTEAFF. CDR3 bases: TGTGCCAGCAGCCTACTTGGGGACCGATACACTGAAGCTTTCTTT.

This rearrangement joins TRBV5-6 to TRBJ2-7; D possibly matches TRBD1 or TRBD2 (5 bases each). In germline, CDR1 is SGHDT, CDR2 YYEEEE. The CDR3 contains 15 residues. V gave up 0 bases and J gave up 3 bases, with 13 bases separating them. The DNA for the CDR3 is TGTGCCAGCAGCTTGGGGACACTAGAAGTCTACGAGCAGTACTTC. This encodes CASSLGTLEVYEQYF.

V is TRBV9 and J is TRBJ2-1; D might be TRBD1 (5 bases). Trimming shortened V by 4 bases and J by 10 bases, and 21 bases separated the two germline ends. The germline V gene has CDR1 SGDLS and CDR2 YYNGEE. The CDR3 sequence is 15 residues long. The CDR3 DNA reads as TGTGCCAGCAGCTTTACCTCCGACAGCGCCGCAGAGCAGTTCTTC. Translation: CASSFTSDSAAEQFF. Filled out from reference TRBV9 and TRBJ2-1, the complete variable domain reads DSGVTQTPKHLITATGQRVTLRCSPRSGDLSVYWYQQSLDQGLQFLIQYYNGEERAKGNILERFSAQQFPDLHSELNLSSLELGDSALYFCASSFTSDSAAEQFFGPGTRLTVL.

This chain links TRBV6-1 with TRBJ1-5, with D possibly being TRBD1 (5 bases). Trimming removed 5 bases at V and 0 bases at J, with 8 bases between. The CDR3 extends over 14 amino acids. Germline V gene sequence: CDR1 MNHNS, CDR2 SASEGT. The CDR3 here is CASSWGGSNQPQHF. In DNA form, the CDR3 reads TGTGCCAGCAGTTGGGGGGGTAGCAATCAGCCCCAGCATTTT.

For the CDR3, the DNA is TGTGCCATCAGTGAAGGGCAGACCTCCTCTGGAAACACCATATATTTT. Its translation: CAISEGQTSSGNTIYF. V usage is TRBV10-3 and J usage is TRBJ1-3, with D unresolved. CDR3 length: 16 amino acids. The V end was cut by 3 bases, the J end by 0 bases, with 12 bases between. CDR1 is ENHRY and CDR2 is SYGVKD in the germline V gene.

This chain joins TRBV5-1 and TRBJ2-5; D is possibly TRBD2 (5 bases). Germline V lookup: CDR1 SGHRS, CDR2 YFSETQ. This CDR3 has 14 residues. The V gene lost 3 bases and the J gene lost 5 bases, with 14 bases spanning the gap. Here the CDR3 reads CASSSRGSVETQYF. CDR3 in DNA: TGCGCCAGCAGCTCGCGAGGGTCGGTGGAGACCCAGTACTTC. Filled out from reference TRBV5-1 and TRBJ2-5, the complete variable domain reads KAGVTQTPRYLIKTRGQQVTLSCSPISGHRSVSWYQQTPGQGLQFLFEYFSETQRNKGNFPGRFSGRQFSNSRSEMNVSTLELGDSALYLCASSSRGSVETQYFGPGTRLLVL.

CDR3 DNA: TGTGCCAGCAGCCGGGACACGACCTACGAGCAGTACTTC. Translation gives CASSRDTTYEQYF. V and J are TRBV5-8 and TRBJ2-7; D is possibly TRBD1 (6 bases). CDR1 and CDR2 (germline): SGHTS, YDEGEE. There are 13 residues in the CDR3. The V gene lost 4 bases and the J gene lost 2 bases, with 10 bases spanning the gap.

This clone was recorded once. V usage is TRBV5-1 and J usage is TRBJ1-5, with D possibly being TRBD1 (5 bases). Deletions cut 4 bases from V and 7 bases from J, with 15 bases between. The CDR3 is 14 amino acids. CDR1 SGHRS and CDR2 YFSETQ come from the germline V gene. The CDR3: CASSREPQGQPQHF. The DNA of the CDR3 is TGCGCCAGCAGCCGAGAGCCCCAGGGACAGCCCCAGCATTTT.

The genes are TRBV4-1 and TRBJ2-1; D remains unclear. V was cut by 1 base and J by 4 bases, with 11 bases left in between. The CDR3 is 15 residues long. Looked up from germline, CDR1 is MGHRA and CDR2 is YSYEKL. DNA of the CDR3: TGCGCCAGCAGCCAAGGCGGAGTTGGATACAATGAGCAGTTCTTC. It encodes CASSQGGVGYNEQFF.

V usage is TRBV10-3 and J usage is TRBJ1-1, with a tentative D call TRBD1 (5 bases). CDR1 ENHRY and CDR2 SYGVKD come from the germline V gene. With 3 bases removed from V and 0 bases from J, the gap between germline ends came to 11 bases. The CDR3 extends over 15 amino acids. The CDR3 loop is CAISDRGSLNTEAFF. DNA for the CDR3: TGTGCCATCAGTGATCGGGGGAGTTTGAACACTGAAGCTTTCTTT.

The chain is built from TRBV5-1 and TRBJ2-6; possibly TRBD2 for D (6 bases). Trimming removed 4 bases from V and 0 bases from J, with 17 bases in between. Germline CDR1 and CDR2: SGHRS and YFSETQ. The CDR3 runs 18 residues. The CDR3 sequence: CASSEGTSPTSGANVLTF. CDR3 coding DNA: TGCGCCAGCAGCGAAGGGACTTCACCAACCTCTGGGGCCAACGTCCTGACTTTC.

The genes are TRBV9 and TRBJ2-7; D perhaps matches TRBD2 (6 bases). From germline, CDR1 is SGDLS and CDR2 YYNGEE. The CDR3 spans 15 residues. Trimming cost V 4 bases and J 4 bases, with 18 bases left between them. CDR3 residues: CASSPNGGSRYEQYF. DNA for the CDR3: TGTGCCAGCAGCCCAAACGGAGGGAGTAGGTACGAGCAGTACTTC.

The chain carries TRBV5-1 and TRBJ2-5, with 14 bases that match TRBD2. This CDR3 has 20 amino acids. V was clipped by 5 bases and J by 0 bases; unmatched bases: 15. Germline values: CDR1 SGHRS, CDR2 YFSETQ. The CDR3: CASRGVPGLAGAPDQETQYF. Here the CDR3 DNA reads TGCGCCAGCAGGGGGGTTCCGGGACTAGCGGGAGCTCCCGACCAAGAGACCCAGTACTTC.

The chain joins TRBV6-5 to TRBJ1-1; TRBD1 is a possible D gene (5 bases). Trimming shortened V by 6 bases and J by 10 bases, and 15 bases separated the two germline ends. The CDR3 spans 12 residues. Looked up from germline, CDR1 is MNHEY and CDR2 is SVGAGI. CDR3 in amino acids: CASSPRGLGAFF. CDR3 DNA: TGTGCCAGCAGCCCCCGGGGCTTGGGAGCTTTCTTT.

The sample holds one count of this clone. The chain combines TRBV6-1 with TRBJ2-7, with D perhaps TRBD1 or TRBD2 (6 bases each). V was shortened by 0 bases and J by 6 bases, with 9 bases between the two germline ends. Germline lookup yields CDR1 MNHNS and CDR2 SASEGT. This CDR3 region has 13 residues. CDR3 amino acids: CASSEAPGAEQYF. The DNA of the CDR3 is TGTGCCAGCAGTGAAGCGCCGGGGGCCGAGCAGTACTTC.

Details on this clone: The identical CDR3 is also encoded by other nucleotide sequences in the sample. The chain links TRBV5-1 to TRBJ1-5; D is undetermined. V lost 0 bases to trimming and J lost 2 bases, with 9 bases between them. CDR1 is SGHRS and CDR2 is YFSETQ in the germline V gene. The CDR3 contains 15 residues. CDR3 bases: TGCGCCAGCAGCTTGGAAGGGATTGGCAATCAGCCCCAGCATTTT. Translating gives CASSLEGIGNQPQHF.

Remarks on this clone: Different DNA sequences within this sample yield the same CDR3. The chain uses TRBV6-5 and TRBJ1-1; TRBD1 might be the D (6 bases). The CDR3 extends over 13 amino acids. V was pared by 5 bases and J by 6 bases, with 13 bases between. Germline V CDR1 and CDR2: MNHEY, SVGAGI. The CDR3 DNA sequence: TGTGCCAGCAGTCCCAGGGGCGGCTCTGAAGCTTTCTTT. It specifies CASSPRGGSEAFF.